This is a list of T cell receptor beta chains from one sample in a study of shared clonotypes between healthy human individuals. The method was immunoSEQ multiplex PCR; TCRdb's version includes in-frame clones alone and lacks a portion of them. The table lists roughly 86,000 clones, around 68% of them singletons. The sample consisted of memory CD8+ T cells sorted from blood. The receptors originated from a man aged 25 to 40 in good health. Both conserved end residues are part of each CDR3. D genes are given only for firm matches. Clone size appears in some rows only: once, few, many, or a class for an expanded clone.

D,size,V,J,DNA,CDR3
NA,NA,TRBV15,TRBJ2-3,TGTGCCACCAGCAGAGAGGCAGGTGGAGGAGATACGCAGTATTTT,CATSREAGGGDTQYF
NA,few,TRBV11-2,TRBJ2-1,TGTGCCAGCACCCAGGGGAAAAATGAGCAGTTCTTC,CASTQGKNEQFF
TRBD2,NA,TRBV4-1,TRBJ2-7,TGCGCCAGCAGCCAACTGACTAGCGGGATTAGGTACTTC,CASSQLTSGIRYF
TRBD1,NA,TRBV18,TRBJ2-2,TGTGCCAGCTCACCGGACAGGGGGAACACCGGGGAGCTGTTTTTT,CASSPDRGNTGELFF
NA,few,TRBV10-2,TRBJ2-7,TGCGCCAGTAGAAGCCTCTCCTACGAGCAGTACTTC,CASRSLSYEQYF
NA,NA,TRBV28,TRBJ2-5,TGTGCCAGCGCACAAGAGACCCAGTACTTC,CASAQETQYF
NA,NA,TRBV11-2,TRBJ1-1,TGTGCCAGCAGCTTCCCCCCGGTGGGGGGAAAGGGTCGCTTCGAAGCTTTCTTT,CASSFPPVGGKGRFEAFF
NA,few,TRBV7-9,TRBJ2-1,TGTGCCAGCAGCGCTAACTCCTACAATGAGCAGTTCTTC,CASSANSYNEQFF
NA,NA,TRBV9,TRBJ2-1,TGTGCCAGCAGCAGCGTCGGGGGCGTAGGTGAGCAGTTCTTC,CASSSVGGVGEQFF
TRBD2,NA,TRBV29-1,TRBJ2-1,TGCAGCGTTGATCTGCGTGGCGGGAGACCCAATGAGCAGTTCTTC,CSVDLRGGRPNEQFF
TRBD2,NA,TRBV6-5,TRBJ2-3,TGTGCCACCTCGGGAGCTAGCGGCTACACAGATACGCAGTATTTT,CATSGASGYTDTQYF
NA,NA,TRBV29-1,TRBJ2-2,TGCAGCGCGACCTTGCAGGGAGGAAACACCGGGGAGCTGTTTTTT,CSATLQGGNTGELFF
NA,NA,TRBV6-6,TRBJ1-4,TGTGCCAGCAGTTACCTCGGGGGCCGGGGTGAAAAACTGTTTTTT,CASSYLGGRGEKLFF
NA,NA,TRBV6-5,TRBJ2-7,TGTGCCAGCAGTAATGGTCTAACCTACGAGCAGTACTTC,CASSNGLTYEQYF
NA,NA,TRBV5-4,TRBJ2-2,TGTGCCAGCAGCTTGACTCTAGCCGGGAACACCGGGGAGCTGTTTTTT,CASSLTLAGNTGELFF
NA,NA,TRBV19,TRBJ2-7,TGTGCCAGTAGTAGGACCCTTGGACAGTCCTACGAGCAGTACTTC,CASSRTLGQSYEQYF
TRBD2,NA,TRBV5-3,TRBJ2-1,TGTGCCAGCAGAACCCCGGGACTAGGAAATGAGCAGTTCTTC,CASRTPGLGNEQFF
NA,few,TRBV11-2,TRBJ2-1,TGTGCCAGCAGCTTAGCGCGGCTCAATGAGCAGTTCTTC,CASSLARLNEQFF
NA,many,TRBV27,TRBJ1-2,TGTGCCAGCAGTCCCGGTTCGGCAGCCAACTATGGCTACACCTTC,CASSPGSAANYGYTF
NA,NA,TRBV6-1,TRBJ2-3,TGTGCCAGCAGTGCTCGGAACCCCATAGATACGCAGTATTTT,CASSARNPIDTQYF
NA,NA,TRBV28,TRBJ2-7,TGTGCCAGCAGTCCCCCGACGGGTGCGTCCTACGAGCAGTACTTC,CASSPPTGASYEQYF
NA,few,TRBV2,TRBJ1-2,TGTGCCAGCTACCGAGACAGTCCAATATATGGCTACACCTTC,CASYRDSPIYGYTF
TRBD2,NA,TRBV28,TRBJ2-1,TGTGCCAGCAGTTTGCGGGAGGTCGACAATGAGCAGTTCTTC,CASSLREVDNEQFF
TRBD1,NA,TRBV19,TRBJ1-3,TGTGCCAGTAGTCCAGCCGTAAGGGACAGGGTAATCTGTTTTTGGAACACCATATATTTT,CASSPAVRDRVICFWNTIYF
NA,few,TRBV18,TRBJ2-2,TGTGCCAGCTCACCAATGACAGGGGGAGGACTAGCGGAGCACACCGGGGAGCTGTTTTTT,CASSPMTGGGLAEHTGELFF
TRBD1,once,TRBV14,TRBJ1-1,TGTGCCAGCAGCCCGACAGGGAGGACTGAAGCTTTCTTT,CASSPTGRTEAFF
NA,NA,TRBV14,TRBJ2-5,TGTGCCAGCAGCTCAGGGTTGTTCGAGACCCAGTACTTC,CASSSGLFETQYF
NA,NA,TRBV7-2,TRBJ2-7,TGTGCCACGGGGGTTTCTTCGGTCCACGAGCAGTACTTC,CATGVSSVHEQYF
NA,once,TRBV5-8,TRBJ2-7,TGTGCCAGCAGCGTAGGACGATACTACGAGCAGTACTTC,CASSVGRYYEQYF
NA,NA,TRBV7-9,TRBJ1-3,TGTGCCAGCAGCTTAGGGGGCCGGGGCTCTGGAAACACCATATATTTT,CASSLGGRGSGNTIYF
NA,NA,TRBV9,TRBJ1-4,TGTGCCAGCAGCGTAGGGGCAGGTAATGAAAAACTGTTTTTT,CASSVGAGNEKLFF
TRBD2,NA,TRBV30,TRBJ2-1,TGTGCCTGGAGCTTAGGCGGGAGCTCCTACAATGAGCAGTTCTTC,CAWSLGGSSYNEQFF
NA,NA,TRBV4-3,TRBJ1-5,TGCGCCAGCAGCCGTTCCCCACAGGGATCAAATCAGCCCCAGCATTTT,CASSRSPQGSNQPQHF
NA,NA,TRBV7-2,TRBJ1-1,TGTGCCAGCAGCCGCGGGACCGAGGCTTTCTTT,CASSRGTEAFF
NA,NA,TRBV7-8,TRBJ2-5,TGTGCCAGCAGTTTAAGTCTGGCGGTAGAGACCCAGTACTTC,CASSLSLAVETQYF
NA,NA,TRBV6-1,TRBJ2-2,TGTGCCAGCAGTGAACGGTTAAACACCGGGGAGCTGTTTTTT,CASSERLNTGELFF
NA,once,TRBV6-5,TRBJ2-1,TGTGCCAGCAGTACCGGGACCCCGAGGGATGAGCAGTTCTTC,CASSTGTPRDEQFF
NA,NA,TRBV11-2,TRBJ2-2,TGTGCCAGCAGCTCCAGGGCCGGGGAGCTGTTTTTT,CASSSRAGELFF
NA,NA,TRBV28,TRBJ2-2,TGTGCCAGCAGTTTACCGGGGGAGGACACCGGGGAGCTGTTTTTT,CASSLPGEDTGELFF
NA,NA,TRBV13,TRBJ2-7,TGTGCCAGCAGCATCGGACGCCTCTACGAGCAGTACTTC,CASSIGRLYEQYF
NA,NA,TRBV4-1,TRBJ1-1,TGCGCCAGCAGCCAAGAGGACATAAGGACTGAAGCTTTCTTT,CASSQEDIRTEAFF